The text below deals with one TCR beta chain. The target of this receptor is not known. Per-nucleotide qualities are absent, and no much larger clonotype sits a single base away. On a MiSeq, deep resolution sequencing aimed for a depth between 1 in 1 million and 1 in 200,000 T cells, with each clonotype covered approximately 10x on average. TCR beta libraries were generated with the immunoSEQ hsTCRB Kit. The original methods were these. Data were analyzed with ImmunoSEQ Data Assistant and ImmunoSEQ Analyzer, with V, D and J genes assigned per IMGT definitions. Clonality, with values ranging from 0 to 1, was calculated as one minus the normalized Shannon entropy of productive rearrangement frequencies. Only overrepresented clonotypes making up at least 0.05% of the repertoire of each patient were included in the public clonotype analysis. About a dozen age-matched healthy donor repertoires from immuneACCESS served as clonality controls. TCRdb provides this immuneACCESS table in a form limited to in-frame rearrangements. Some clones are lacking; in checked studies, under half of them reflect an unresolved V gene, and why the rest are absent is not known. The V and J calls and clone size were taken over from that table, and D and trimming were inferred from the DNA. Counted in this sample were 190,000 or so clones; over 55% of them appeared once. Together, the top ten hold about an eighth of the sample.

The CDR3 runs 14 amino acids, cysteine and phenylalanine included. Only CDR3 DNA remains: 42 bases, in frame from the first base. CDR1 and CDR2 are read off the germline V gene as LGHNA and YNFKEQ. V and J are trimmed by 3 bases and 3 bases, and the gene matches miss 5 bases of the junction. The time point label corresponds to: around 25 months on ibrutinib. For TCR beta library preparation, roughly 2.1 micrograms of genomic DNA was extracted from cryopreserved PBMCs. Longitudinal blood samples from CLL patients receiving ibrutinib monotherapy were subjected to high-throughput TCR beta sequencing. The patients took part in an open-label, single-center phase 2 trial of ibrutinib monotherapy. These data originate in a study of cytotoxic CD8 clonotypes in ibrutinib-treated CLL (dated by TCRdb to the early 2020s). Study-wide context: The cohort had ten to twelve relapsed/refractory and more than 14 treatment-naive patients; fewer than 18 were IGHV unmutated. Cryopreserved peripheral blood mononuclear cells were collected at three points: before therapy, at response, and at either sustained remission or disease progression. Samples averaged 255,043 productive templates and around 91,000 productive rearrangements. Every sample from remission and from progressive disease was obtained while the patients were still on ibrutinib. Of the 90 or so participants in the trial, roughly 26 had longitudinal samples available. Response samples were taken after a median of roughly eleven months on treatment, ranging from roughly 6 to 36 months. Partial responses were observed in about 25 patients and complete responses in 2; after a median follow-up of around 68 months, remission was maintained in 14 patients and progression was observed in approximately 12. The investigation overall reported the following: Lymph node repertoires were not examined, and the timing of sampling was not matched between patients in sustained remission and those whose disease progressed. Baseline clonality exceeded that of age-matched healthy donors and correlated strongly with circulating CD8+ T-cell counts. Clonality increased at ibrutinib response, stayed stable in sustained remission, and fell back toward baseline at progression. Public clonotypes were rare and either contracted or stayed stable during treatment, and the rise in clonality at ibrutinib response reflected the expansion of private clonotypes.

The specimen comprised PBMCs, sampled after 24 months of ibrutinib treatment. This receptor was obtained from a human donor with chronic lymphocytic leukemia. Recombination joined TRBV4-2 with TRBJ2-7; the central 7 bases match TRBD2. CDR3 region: CASSHLGEGYEQYF. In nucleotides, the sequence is TGTGCCAGCAGCCATTTAGGGGAGGGCTACGAGCAGTACTTC.